This entry lists 27 T cell receptor beta chains sequenced from one sample in a study of blood T cell repertoires in COVID-19. The repertoire was sequenced with immunoSEQ multiplex PCR; TCRdb's copy has only in-frame clones and lacks some. The table lists about 280,000 clones, around 84% of them singletons. Sequenced: PBMCs or T cells enriched from blood (not recorded which). These receptors came from a woman in her 50s who had recovered from COVID-19.

The CDR3 bases are TGTGCCAGCAGTACCCTGCGGACAGGGGGCCGTGACGGGGAGCTGTTTTTT. This gives the protein CASSTLRTGGRDGELFF. The V and J genes are TRBV28 and TRBJ2-2; 11 nucleotides align to TRBD1. The ends lost 5 bases at V and 7 bases at J; junction bases unmatched: 12. The length of the CDR3 is 17 residues. Germline V CDR1 and CDR2: MDHEN, SYDVKM.

This clone has a count of ten or more. The gene calls are TRBV7-9 and TRBJ1-3; D is possibly TRBD1 (5 bases). CDR1 is SEHNR, CDR2 FQNEAQ, per germline (reference sequence). The CDR3 consists of 19 residues. Trimming shortened V by 5 bases and J by 1 base, and 24 bases separated the two germline ends. The CDR3: CASSPTRFTTGTSGNTIYF. CDR3 sequence (DNA): TGTGCCAGCAGCCCTACACGCTTTACTACCGGGACTTCTGGAAACACCATATATTTT.

V is TRBV29-1 and J is TRBJ1-6; 8 bases agree with TRBD1. Germline CDR1 is SQVTM and CDR2 is ANQGSEA. V was clipped by 6 bases and J by 6 bases; unmatched bases: 4. This CDR3 region has 13 residues. The CDR3 nucleotides read TGCAGCGTACGGACAGGGACTAATTCACCCCTCCACTTT. It is translated as CSVRTGTNSPLHF.

V and J are TRBV27 and TRBJ1-1; 8 bases line up with TRBD1. The CDR3 has 15 residues. J gave up 4 bases and V 3 bases, and 7 bases lay outside the gene matches. The germline CDR1 and CDR2 sequences are MNHEY and SMNVEV (reference sequence). CDR3 in DNA: TGTGCCAGCAGTTTGTGGACAGGGAGACCCACTGAAGCTTTCTTT. Translating it yields CASSLWTGRPTEAFF.

V is TRBV19 and J is TRBJ2-7, with TRBD2 matching over 9 bases. In germline, CDR1 is LNHDA, CDR2 SQIVND (reference sequence). CDR3 length equals 15 residues. V was pared by 4 bases and J by 2 bases, with 6 bases of the junction left unmatched. The chain's CDR3 is CASSKPLAGTYEQYF. In nucleotides, the CDR3 is TGTGCCAGTAGTAAGCCCCTAGCGGGAACCTACGAGCAGTACTTC.

This clone was counted between two and nine times. V is TRBV11-2 and J is TRBJ2-5, with 7 positions matching TRBD1. Germline CDR1 is SGHAT and CDR2 is FQNNGV. The CDR3 extends over 12 amino acids. Trimming at V came to 5 bases and at J to 13 bases, leaving 10 bases not matched to a gene. CDR3 in amino acids: CASSPEDRARYF. The CDR3 nucleotides read TGTGCCAGCAGCCCCGAAGACAGGGCCAGGTACTTC.

The J gene is TRBJ1-4, the V gene TRBV28; D remains unclear. The germline V gene has CDR1 MDHEN and CDR2 SYDVKM. The V end was cut by 8 bases, the J end by 6 bases, with 4 bases between. The CDR3 contains 10 residues. CDR3: CASGHEKLFF. CDR3 coding DNA: TGTGCCAGCGGGCATGAAAAACTGTTTTTT.

The genes are TRBV7-9 and TRBJ2-7, with TRBD1 identical over 8 bases. The CDR3 totals 16 residues. Germline V gene sequence: CDR1 SEHNR, CDR2 FQNEAQ (reference sequence). After removal of 4 bases from V and 0 bases from J, the junction contained 8 bases not matched to a gene. For the CDR3, the DNA is TGTGCCAGCAGCTCGCTCCGGGACAGGAGCTCCTACGAGCAGTACTTC. It specifies CASSSLRDRSSYEQYF.

V gene TRBV10-2 combines with J gene TRBJ1-3; D not certain. Germline lookup yields CDR1 WSHSY and CDR2 SAAADI. There are 13 residues in the CDR3. Deletions cut 3 bases from V and 6 bases from J, with 9 bases between. This CDR3 reads CASSDTAENTIYF. CDR3 sequence (DNA): TGCGCCAGCAGTGACACAGCCGAAAACACCATATATTTT.

The genes are TRBV2 and TRBJ1-2, with TRBD1 matching over 7 bases. Germline loops: CDR1 SNHLY, CDR2 FYNNEI. The junction had 9 bases not matched to a gene; V was cut back by 5 bases and J by 6 bases. CDR3 size: 14 residues. The CDR3, as DNA: TGTGCCAGCAGTATCCGACAGGGCGGTGATGGCTACACCTTC. Its protein is CASSIRQGGDGYTF.

The chain carries TRBV28 and TRBJ2-7, with unresolved D. The CDR3 covers 12 residues. From germline, CDR1 is MDHEN and CDR2 SYDVKM. V was shortened by 6 bases and J by 2 bases, with 8 bases between the two germline ends. The CDR3 region has the DNA TGTGCCAGCAGCTCCCGGGCCTACGAGCAGTACTTC. Translation gives CASSSRAYEQYF.

This clone was found once. Here the CDR3 reads CASSTTGASYNEQFF. The CDR3 nucleotides are TGTGCCAGCAGCACAACAGGGGCCTCCTACAATGAGCAGTTCTTC. This rearrangement joins TRBV9 to TRBJ2-1, with 7 bases lining up with TRBD1. The V and J ends lost 4 bases and 0 bases, in that order; junction bases with no gene match: 4. The CDR3 covers 15 residues. Germline loops: CDR1 SGDLS, CDR2 YYNGEE.

V gene TRBV7-2 combines with J gene TRBJ2-3, with TRBD2 matching 13 bases. V gave up 2 bases and J gave up 6 bases; unmatched junction bases: 14. The CDR3 has 19 amino acids. The germline V gene has CDR1 SGHTA and CDR2 FQGNSA. CDR3 residues: CASSLHHSGLAGVVDTQYF. In DNA form, the CDR3 reads TGTGCCAGCAGCTTACATCATTCCGGACTAGCGGGAGTGGTGGATACGCAGTATTTT.

This clone was seen a single time. The chain combines TRBV5-5 with TRBJ1-5, with a tentative D call TRBD1 (6 bases). Trimming left V 5 bases short and J 0 bases short, with 15 bases between. This CDR3 is built from 16 residues. Germline CDR1 is SGHKS and CDR2 is YYEKEE (reference sequence). CDR3: CASRYRDINSNQPQHF. In nucleotides, the CDR3 is TGTGCCAGCAGGTACCGGGACATTAATAGCAATCAGCCCCAGCATTTT.

This clone was detected once. V usage is TRBV5-4 and J usage is TRBJ1-2; D possibly corresponds to TRBD1 (6 bases). Deletions cut 0 bases from V and 2 bases from J, with 8 bases between. In germline, CDR1 is SGHNT, CDR2 YYREEE (reference sequence). There are 14 residues in the CDR3. The CDR3 nucleotides read TGTGCCAGCAGCTTGGACAGGGAAAACTATGGCTACACCTTC. Amino acids: CASSLDRENYGYTF.

The rearrangement links TRBV19 to TRBJ1-2; 8 bases align to TRBD1. J gave up 6 bases and V 7 bases, and 4 bases lay outside the gene matches. The CDR3 is 12 residues long. CDR1 and CDR2 from the germline V gene are LNHDA and SQIVND (reference sequence). CDR3: CASTQGANGYTF. In DNA, the CDR3 is TGTGCCAGTACCCAGGGGGCGAATGGCTACACCTTC.

In its sample, this clone was seen once. This rearrangement joins TRBV30 to TRBJ1-1, with D possibly TRBD1 on 5 matching bases. The germline V gene has CDR1 GTSNPN and CDR2 SVGIG (reference sequence). The CDR3 is made up of 14 amino acids. V was pared by 0 bases and J by 0 bases, with 8 bases between. CDR3 region: CAWSVNRLNTEAFF. CDR3 nucleotides: TGTGCCTGGAGTGTAAACAGGTTGAACACTGAAGCTTTCTTT. The full variable domain, completed using reference TRBV30 and TRBJ1-1, is SQTIHQWPATLVQPVGSPLSLECTVEGTSNPNLYWYRQAAGRGLQLLFYSVGIGQISSEVPQNLSASRPQDRQFILSSKKLLLSDSGFYLCAWSVNRLNTEAFFGQGTRLTVV.

This clone has only one observation. V and J are TRBV7-9 and TRBJ1-2; a weak D match, TRBD1 (5 bases). Germline V lookup: CDR1 SEHNR, CDR2 FQNEAQ (reference sequence). CDR3 length: 15 residues. Trimming took off 2 bases at V and 8 bases at J, with 18 bases between the two ends. The CDR3 loop is CASSLPRTQPEGYTF. The CDR3 DNA is TGTGCCAGCAGCTTACCCAGGACACAACCGGAAGGCTACACCTTC.

J is TRBJ2-7 and V is TRBV19; 7 positions agree with TRBD2. The V segment lost 1 base and the J segment 2 bases; nucleotides outside the gene matches: 8. This CDR3 region has 16 residues. Germline lookup yields CDR1 LNHDA and CDR2 SQIVND (reference sequence). In nucleotides, the CDR3 is TGTGCCAGTAGTATAGTGTGGGCGGGAGCGACCTACGAGCAGTACTTC. Encoded protein: CASSIVWAGATYEQYF.

V and J are TRBV2 and TRBJ2-7, with TRBD1 matching over 10 bases. CDR3 length: 15 residues. Germline-derived CDR1 and CDR2 are SNHLY and FYNNEI. V gave up 2 bases and J gave up 1 base; unmatched junction bases: 2. The DNA for the CDR3 is TGTGCCAGCAGTGAAAGGACAGGGGGGTCCTACGAGCAGTACTTC. This codes for CASSERTGGSYEQYF.

V and J are TRBV5-1 and TRBJ2-2, with a weak D call TRBD2 (5 bases). V was shortened by 0 bases and J by 6 bases, with 9 bases between the two germline ends. This CDR3 has 14 residues. Germline V gives CDR1 SGHRS, CDR2 YFSETQ. The CDR3 reads CASSLGSASGELFF. The CDR3 DNA follows: TGCGCCAGCAGCTTGGGTAGCGCGTCCGGGGAGCTGTTTTTT.

The rearrangement joins TRBV18 to TRBJ1-2, with unresolved D. The germline V gene encodes CDR1 KGHSH and CDR2 LQKENI. This CDR3 is built from 13 residues. Between the trimmed V and J ends, which lost 2 bases and 5 bases, there was a span of 9 bases. Here the CDR3 DNA reads TGTGCCAGCTCACCAGCCTGGGAGTATGGCTACACCTTC. Translation gives CASSPAWEYGYTF.

The V call is TRBV3-1 (or the pseudogene TRBV3-2), the J call TRBJ2-2; maybe TRBD2 (6 bases). This CDR3 is 16 amino acids long. The V end lost 5 bases, the J end lost 2 bases, and 15 bases lay between the germline ends. The germline V gene encodes CDR1 LGHDT and CDR2 YNNKEL (reference sequence). The CDR3 nucleotides are TGTGCCAGCAGCACCCTAGCGCGGCTTAACACCGGGGAGCTGTTTTTT. Its translation: CASSTLARLNTGELFF.

In its sample, this clone was seen once. J is TRBJ1-2 and V is TRBV28; 7 bases are a match to TRBD1. The CDR3 has 13 amino acids. Germline V gene sequence: CDR1 MDHEN, CDR2 SYDVKM. The junction had 8 bases not matched to a gene; V was cut back by 7 bases and J by 6 bases. CDR3 coding DNA: TGTGCCAGCATCTTTAACAGGGGAGATGGCTACACCTTC. Residues: CASIFNRGDGYTF.

This clone was recorded once. In DNA form, the CDR3 reads TGTGCCAGCAGCTGGGCAGGGAATCAGCCCCAGCATTTT. This codes for CASSWAGNQPQHF. V gene TRBV7-8 combines with J gene TRBJ1-5, with D maybe TRBD1 (5 bases). The CDR3 length is 13 residues. With 4 bases removed from V and 4 bases from J, the gap between germline ends came to 8 bases. The germline CDR1 and CDR2 sequences are SGHVS and FQNEAQ. The whole variable domain, filled in from reference TRBV7-8 and TRBJ1-5, reads GAGVSQSPRYKVAKRGQDVALRCDPISGHVSLFWYQQALGQGPEFLTYFQNEAQLDKSGLPSDRFFAERPEGSVSTLKIQRTQQEDSAVYLCASSWAGNQPQHFGDGTRLSIL.

This chain uses TRBV15 with TRBJ1-2; 8 positions agree with TRBD1. Unmatched junction bases numbered 4, after V lost 5 bases and J lost 2 bases. Per the germline V gene, CDR1 is LNHNV and CDR2 is YYDKDF (reference sequence). This CDR3 has 14 residues. The CDR3 protein is CATSPDRVNYGYTF. CDR3 DNA sequence: TGTGCCACCAGCCCGGACAGGGTAAACTATGGCTACACCTTC. Full variable domain (rest looked up from reference TRBV15 and TRBJ1-2): DAMVIQNPRYQVTQFGKPVTLSCSQTLNHNVMYWYQQKSSQAPKLLFHYYDKDFNNEADTPDNFQSRRPNTSFCFLDIRSPGLGDTAMYLCATSPDRVNYGYTFGSGTRLTVV.

In this sample, this clone turned up once. The rearrangement joins TRBV7-8 to TRBJ1-5; D uncertain. Trimming removed 0 bases at V and 4 bases at J, with 4 bases between. CDR1 and CDR2 from the germline V gene are SGHVS and FQNEAQ. The CDR3 runs to 13 residues. CDR3 residues: CASSLAENQPQHF. The CDR3 DNA reads TGTGCCAGCAGCTTAGCAGAGAATCAGCCCCAGCATTTT.